These 21 T cell receptor beta chains came from one sample sequenced in a study of blood T cell repertoires in COVID-19. Measured with immunoSEQ multiplex PCR; TCRdb has only the in-frame clones, and not every one. Among some 180,000 clones listed, under 90% were seen once. Source material: peripheral blood. These receptor sequences come from a man in his forties with acute or convalescent COVID-19.

A few counts support this clone. The rearrangement joins TRBV28 to TRBJ1-6; TRBD1 matches at 7 bases. Losses at the gene ends were 6 bases for V and 3 bases for J; bases not matched to a gene: 11. CDR3 length equals 17 residues. CDR1 and CDR2 (germline): MDHEN, SYDVKM. CDR3 loop: CASSDPTGEVYNSPLHF. The CDR3 nucleotides read TGTGCCAGCAGCGACCCAACAGGGGAGGTCTATAATTCACCCCTCCACTTT.

This clone appeared a few times. The chain links TRBV29-1 to TRBJ2-3, with TRBD2 matching over 7 bases. The CDR3 has 13 residues. Germline V CDR1 and CDR2: SQVTM, ANQGSEA. The junction had 5 bases not matched to a gene; V was cut back by 6 bases and J by 2 bases. The CDR3 coding sequence is TGCAGCGTCCCCGGGGGGATCACAGATACGCAGTATTTT. It encodes CSVPGGITDTQYF.

This chain joins TRBV5-6 and TRBJ1-2; D perhaps matches TRBD1 (6 bases). V lost 0 bases and J lost 5, with 17 bases in between. This CDR3 has 16 residues. Germline V lookup: CDR1 SGHDT, CDR2 YYEEEE. The DNA of the CDR3 is TGTGCCAGCAGCTTGGGGGGCGGGGGCACTTGGTATGGCTACACCTTC. The encoded protein is CASSLGGGGTWYGYTF.

This clone showed up just once. The gene calls are TRBV30 and TRBJ2-3; 12 bases are shared with TRBD2. CDR3 length: 20 residues. Trimming at V came to 5 bases and at J to 0 bases, leaving 18 bases not matched to a gene. Germline CDR1 reads GTSNPN; CDR2 reads SVGIG (reference sequence). CDR3 sequence (DNA): TGTGCCTGGCGGTACTTTCTACTAGCGGGGGGAGAACCTAGCACAGATACGCAGTATTTT. Translating gives CAWRYFLLAGGEPSTDTQYF.

The CDR3 region is CASSEQGSGNTIYF. The CDR3, as DNA: TGCGCCAGCAGCGAACAGGGGTCTGGAAACACCATATATTTT. V is TRBV5-1 and J is TRBJ1-3, with 7 bases aligning to TRBD1. J lost 1 base, V lost 4 bases, and 2 bases had no gene match. CDR3 size: 14 residues. CDR1 and CDR2 from the germline V gene are SGHRS and YFSETQ.

The chain recombines TRBV7-9 with TRBJ2-7; tentative D call: TRBD2 (6 bases). Trimming stripped 4 bases from V and 3 bases from J, with 16 bases between. The CDR3 runs to 15 residues. Germline CDR1 SEHNR, CDR2 FQNEAQ (reference sequence). The CDR3 DNA follows: TGTGCCAGCAGCTCCCGACTAGATTCGGTCTACGAGCAGTACTTC. Translation gives CASSSRLDSVYEQYF.

This chain uses TRBV2 with TRBJ1-1, with 8 bases fitting TRBD1. The CDR3 extends over 11 amino acids. Germline loops: CDR1 SNHLY, CDR2 FYNNEI. V was pared by 6 bases and J by 6 bases, with 0 bases of the junction left unmatched. The CDR3 DNA sequence: TGTGCCAGCAGGGACAGGGCTGAAGCTTTCTTT. Translating it yields CASRDRAEAFF.

This chain uses TRBV6-5 with TRBJ1-4; no reliable D call. The germline V gene has CDR1 MNHEY and CDR2 SVGAGI. The CDR3 has 14 residues. Trimming took off 0 bases at V and 4 bases at J, with 6 bases between the two ends. The CDR3 DNA reads as TGTGCCAGCAGTTACTCCTCCGGTAATGAAAAACTGTTTTTT. This translates into CASSYSSGNEKLFF.

V is TRBV28 and J is TRBJ2-4, with TRBD1 as a possible D gene (5 bases). Trimming took 4 bases from V and 0 from J, leaving 16 bases between them. Germline CDR1 reads MDHEN; CDR2 reads SYDVKM. There are 17 residues in the CDR3. As DNA, the CDR3 is TGTGCCAGCAGTTACCCCTTCGTTGACAGAGCCAAAAACATTCAGTACTTC. It specifies CASSYPFVDRAKNIQYF.

V is TRBV12-3 or TRBV12-4 and J is TRBJ1-2, with a weak D call TRBD1 (5 bases). The CDR3 has 13 residues. Trimming shortened V by 5 bases and J by 4 bases, and 11 bases separated the two germline ends. The CDR3 here is CASSRDSAYGYTF. CDR3 sequence (DNA): TGTGCCAGCAGTAGAGACAGCGCCTATGGCTACACCTTC.

The gene calls are TRBV6-5 and TRBJ2-1; 12 nucleotides line up with TRBD1. The CDR3 is 15 residues long. Germline CDR1 and CDR2: MNHEY and SVGAGI. The V and J ends lost 6 bases and 5 bases, in that order; junction bases with no gene match: 5. The CDR3 reads CASRTGTGGDNEQFF. The CDR3 DNA follows: TGTGCCAGCAGGACCGGGACAGGGGGCGACAATGAGCAGTTCTTC.

J is TRBJ2-1 and V is TRBV5-1; weak D call: TRBD2 (5 bases). Germline CDR1 SGHRS, CDR2 YFSETQ. The CDR3 loop spans 13 amino acids. Trimming stripped 2 bases from V and 9 bases from J, with 12 bases between. The chain's CDR3 is CASSLRYAGEQFF. The DNA for the CDR3 is TGCGCCAGCAGCTTAAGATATGCGGGTGAGCAGTTCTTC.

This chain uses TRBV19 with TRBJ2-7; D perhaps matches TRBD1 (6 bases). V dropped 2 bases and J dropped 0 bases, with 11 bases sitting between them. This CDR3 region has 15 residues. Germline-derived CDR1 and CDR2 are LNHDA and SQIVND (reference sequence). CDR3 amino acids: CASSISVDSSYEQYF. CDR3 nucleotide sequence: TGTGCCAGTAGTATAAGTGTGGACAGCTCCTACGAGCAGTACTTC.

At least ten counts were recorded for this clone. CDR3 residues: CAWSGALEHGYTF. The CDR3 DNA reads as TGTGCCTGGAGCGGCGCTCTGGAGCATGGCTACACCTTC. The J gene is TRBJ1-2, the V gene TRBV30; D unclear. Germline V gives CDR1 GTSNPN, CDR2 SVGIG (reference sequence). V gave up 3 bases and J gave up 6 bases, with 14 bases separating them. There are 13 residues in the CDR3.

This clone was seen a single time. CDR3 sequence reads: CASSFLTDTQYF. The CDR3 nucleotides read TGTGCCAGCAGTTTCCTGACAGATACGCAGTATTTT. The chain joins TRBV12-3 or TRBV12-4 to TRBJ2-3; D not certain. This CDR3 is built from 12 residues. With 3 bases removed from V and 3 bases from J, the gap between germline ends came to 4 bases.

The rearrangement uses TRBV7-9 and TRBJ1-2, with a possible D match to TRBD1 (5 bases). This CDR3 comprises 15 residues. Germline V gene data show CDR1 as SEHNR and CDR2 as FQNEAQ (reference sequence). V lost 6 bases and J 7 bases, leaving 21 bases between the germline ends. The CDR3 sequence: CASRQSGGSLGGYTF. The CDR3 DNA is TGTGCCAGCAGACAATCGGGGGGGTCCTTAGGTGGCTACACCTTC. Full variable domain (missing parts from reference TRBV7-9 and TRBJ1-2): DTGVSQNPRHKITKRGQNVTFRCDPISEHNRLYWYRQTLGQGPEFLTYFQNEAQLEKSRLLSDRFSAERPKGSFSTLEIQRTEQGDSAMYLCASRQSGGSLGGYTFGSGTRLTVV.

The chain carries TRBV12-3 or TRBV12-4 and TRBJ1-2, with a tentative D call TRBD1 (5 bases). Trimming took 5 bases from V and 2 from J, leaving 9 bases between them. The CDR3 contains 13 residues. In DNA form, the CDR3 reads TGTGCCAGCAGTCGGACAAGCAACTATGGCTACACCTTC. Translating gives CASSRTSNYGYTF.

This clone was seen a few times. The chain has TRBV30 and TRBJ1-6; weak D call: TRBD1 (5 bases). The germline CDR1 and CDR2 sequences are GTSNPN and SVGIG (reference sequence). The length of the CDR3 is 15 residues. V shed 0 bases and J shed 2 bases, with 8 bases lying between them. CDR3 DNA sequence: TGTGCCTGGAGTGTACCGGACACCTATAATTCACCCCTCCACTTT. It codes for CAWSVPDTYNSPLHF. The full variable domain, rest sourced from reference TRBV30 and TRBJ1-6, is SQTIHQWPATLVQPVGSPLSLECTVEGTSNPNLYWYRQAAGRGLQLLFYSVGIGQISSEVPQNLSASRPQDRQFILSSKKLLLSDSGFYLCAWSVPDTYNSPLHFGNGTRLTVT.

This clone came up once. The V and J genes are TRBV10-1 and TRBJ1-5; D perhaps matches TRBD1 (6 bases). The CDR3 is 18 amino acids. CDR1 is WNHNN and CDR2 is SYGVQD in the germline V gene (reference sequence). Trimming cost V 3 bases and J 0 bases, with 18 bases left between them. CDR3 bases: TGCGCCAGCAGTGAAGGTAAGTATGGACAGTTTAGCAATCAGCCCCAGCATTTT. Its translation is CASSEGKYGQFSNQPQHF.

The V call is TRBV16, the J call TRBJ2-2; D may be TRBD2 (5 bases). This CDR3 has 15 residues. Germline V gene data show CDR1 as KGHSY and CDR2 as FQNENV. Trimming stripped 4 bases from V and 0 bases from J, with 9 bases between. This CDR3 is CASSPTRANTGELFF. CDR3 nucleotide sequence: TGTGCCAGCAGCCCCACGCGGGCGAACACCGGGGAGCTGTTTTTT. The variable domain in full, with the rest retrieved from reference TRBV16 and TRBJ2-2, is GEEVAQTPKHLVRGEGQKAKLYCAPIKGHSYVFWYQQVLKNEFKFLISFQNENVFDETGMPKERFSAKCLPNSPCSLEIQATKLEDSAVYFCASSPTRANTGELFFGEGSRLTVL.

V usage is TRBV6-2 or TRBV6-3 and J usage is TRBJ2-3; D gene unclear. There are 14 residues in the CDR3. Trimming stripped 4 bases from V and 3 bases from J, with 11 bases between. CDR1 and CDR2 (germline): MNHEY, SVGEGT. As DNA, the CDR3 is TGTGCCAGCAGTTCCTTTGTTGAGACAGATACGCAGTATTTT. Translated, it gives CASSSFVETDTQYF.